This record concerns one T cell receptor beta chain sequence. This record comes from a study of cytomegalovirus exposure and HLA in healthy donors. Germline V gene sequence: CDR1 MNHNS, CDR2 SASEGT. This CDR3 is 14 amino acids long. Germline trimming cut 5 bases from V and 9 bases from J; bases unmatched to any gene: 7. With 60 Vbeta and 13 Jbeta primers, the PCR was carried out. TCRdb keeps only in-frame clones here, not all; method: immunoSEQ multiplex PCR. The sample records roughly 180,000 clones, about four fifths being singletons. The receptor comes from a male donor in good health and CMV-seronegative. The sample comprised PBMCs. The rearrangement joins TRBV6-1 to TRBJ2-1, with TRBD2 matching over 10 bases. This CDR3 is CASSPPGLALEQFF. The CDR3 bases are TGTGCCAGCAGTCCCCCGGGACTAGCGCTTGAGCAGTTCTTC.